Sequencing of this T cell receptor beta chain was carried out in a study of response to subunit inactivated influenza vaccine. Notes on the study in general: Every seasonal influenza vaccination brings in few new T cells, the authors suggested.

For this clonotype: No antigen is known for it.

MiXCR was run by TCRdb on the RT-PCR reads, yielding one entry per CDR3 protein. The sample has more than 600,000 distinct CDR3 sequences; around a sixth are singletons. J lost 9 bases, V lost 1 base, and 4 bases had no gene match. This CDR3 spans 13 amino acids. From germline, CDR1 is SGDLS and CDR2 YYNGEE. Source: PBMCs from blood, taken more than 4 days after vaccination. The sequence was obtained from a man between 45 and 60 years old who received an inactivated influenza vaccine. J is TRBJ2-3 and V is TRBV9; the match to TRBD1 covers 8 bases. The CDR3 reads CASSVLTGETQYF. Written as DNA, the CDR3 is TGTGCCAGCAGCGTATTGACAGGGGAGACGCAGTATTTT.